The source of this T cell receptor (beta chain) is a study of graft-versus-host responses after intestinal transplantation listed by TCRdb under 2021. For the wider study: The transplants that recipients received were multivisceral, liver-intestinal, or isolated intestinal. To identify alloreactive clones, pre-transplant mixed lymphocyte reaction products were sequenced and compared with unstimulated pre-transplant donor and recipient T cells. Rather than being sequenced by the commercial service, samples from a few later patients were sequenced in-house on an Illumina MiSeq and processed with MiXCR. All recipients received anti-thymocyte globulin induction followed by maintenance tacrolimus and steroids for roughly 3 years. Donor T cell macrochimerism was defined as a peak of at least 4% donor T cells among recipient peripheral blood mononuclear cells. Of the roughly 25 intestinal transplant recipients enrolled in the cohort, one of whom was a retransplant, a few patients without pretransplant specimens were excluded. After intestinal transplantation, graft-versus-host and host-versus-graft alloreactive T cell clones in the graft, circulation and bone marrow were tracked using bulk TCR-beta CDR3 sequencing.

Taken with the paper, the label for time point translates to: cells obtained before transplantation from donor or recipient. CD3+CD4+ and CD3+CD8+ populations were FACS-sorted from unstimulated pre-transplant donor and recipient cells taken from spleen or lymph nodes. What the research found in general, with its limitations: Peak levels of circulating GvH clones were associated with declines in HvG clones early after transplant. The relatively low number and heterogeneity of intestinal transplant patients limited the conclusions. GvH clones were detected in recipient bone marrow, and some appeared earlier in ileal mucosa or blood, consistent with an intestinal mucosal origin. Patients with donor T cell macrochimerism had high GvH to HvG T cell clonal ratios in their allografts.

The sample holds a few counts of this clone. It has no known antigen specificity. The sample holds no much larger clone one base away, and base qualities are not on file. Counted from cysteine to phenylalanine, this CDR3 has 14 amino acids. Only the CDR3 DNA stays, 42 bases, in frame from base 1. The junction shows trimming of 1 base on V and 1 base on J, plus 8 bases between the germline ends. CDR1 MNHNS and CDR2 SASEGT were looked up in the germline V gene. The receptor library was made with the immunoSEQ multiplex PCR assay. For most patients, genomic DNA was isolated using the Qiagen DNeasy Blood and Tissue Kit and was shipped frozen to Adaptive Biotechnologies for TCR sequencing. High-throughput TCR-beta CDR3 sequencing of genomic DNA from most patients was performed by Adaptive Biotechnologies. The source study handled its data this way. TCR sequencing data for roughly 20 patients were retrieved from Adaptive's ImmunoSEQ software; three other patients were processed with MiXCR and VDJtools. CD4 versus CD8 sorting errors were corrected by removing sequences found in both subsets at a frequency ratio below 5:1. Because the origin of CDR3 nucleotide sequences shared between donor and recipient could not be assigned, those sequences were removed. To count as alloreactive, a clone needed at least 2-fold expansion over unstimulated cells and a minimum CFSE-low frequency of 0.002% (template counts) or 0.001% (read counts). Clones detected in sequenced pre-transplant spleen, lymph node, or MLR CFSE-low populations of the donor or recipient were defined as mappable. The cumulative frequency of alloreactive clones was calculated as a percentage of all sequences, weighted by copy number. This immuneACCESS table, as held by TCRdb, lists in-frame sequences with V and J called but not all clones. Of the missing ones, under half trace to an unresolved V gene in checked studies; the others have no known cause. The DNA gave D and trimming, while V, J and clone size come from that table. Here the sample has about 120,000 clones; about nine tenths occur a single time. The leading ten clones occupy over 0.15% of the sample.

The source of this sequence is a human donor who received an intestinal transplant. The sample consisted of unstimulated CD4+ T cells sorted from spleen or lymph node cells, taken before intestinal transplant. The sequence joins TRBV6-1 to TRBJ2-7, and possibly TRBD2, on 5 matching bases. For the CDR3, the sequence is CASSEGRVSYEQYF. The sequenced DNA is TGTGCCAGCAGTGAAGGGCGGGTTTCCTACGAGCAGTACTTC.